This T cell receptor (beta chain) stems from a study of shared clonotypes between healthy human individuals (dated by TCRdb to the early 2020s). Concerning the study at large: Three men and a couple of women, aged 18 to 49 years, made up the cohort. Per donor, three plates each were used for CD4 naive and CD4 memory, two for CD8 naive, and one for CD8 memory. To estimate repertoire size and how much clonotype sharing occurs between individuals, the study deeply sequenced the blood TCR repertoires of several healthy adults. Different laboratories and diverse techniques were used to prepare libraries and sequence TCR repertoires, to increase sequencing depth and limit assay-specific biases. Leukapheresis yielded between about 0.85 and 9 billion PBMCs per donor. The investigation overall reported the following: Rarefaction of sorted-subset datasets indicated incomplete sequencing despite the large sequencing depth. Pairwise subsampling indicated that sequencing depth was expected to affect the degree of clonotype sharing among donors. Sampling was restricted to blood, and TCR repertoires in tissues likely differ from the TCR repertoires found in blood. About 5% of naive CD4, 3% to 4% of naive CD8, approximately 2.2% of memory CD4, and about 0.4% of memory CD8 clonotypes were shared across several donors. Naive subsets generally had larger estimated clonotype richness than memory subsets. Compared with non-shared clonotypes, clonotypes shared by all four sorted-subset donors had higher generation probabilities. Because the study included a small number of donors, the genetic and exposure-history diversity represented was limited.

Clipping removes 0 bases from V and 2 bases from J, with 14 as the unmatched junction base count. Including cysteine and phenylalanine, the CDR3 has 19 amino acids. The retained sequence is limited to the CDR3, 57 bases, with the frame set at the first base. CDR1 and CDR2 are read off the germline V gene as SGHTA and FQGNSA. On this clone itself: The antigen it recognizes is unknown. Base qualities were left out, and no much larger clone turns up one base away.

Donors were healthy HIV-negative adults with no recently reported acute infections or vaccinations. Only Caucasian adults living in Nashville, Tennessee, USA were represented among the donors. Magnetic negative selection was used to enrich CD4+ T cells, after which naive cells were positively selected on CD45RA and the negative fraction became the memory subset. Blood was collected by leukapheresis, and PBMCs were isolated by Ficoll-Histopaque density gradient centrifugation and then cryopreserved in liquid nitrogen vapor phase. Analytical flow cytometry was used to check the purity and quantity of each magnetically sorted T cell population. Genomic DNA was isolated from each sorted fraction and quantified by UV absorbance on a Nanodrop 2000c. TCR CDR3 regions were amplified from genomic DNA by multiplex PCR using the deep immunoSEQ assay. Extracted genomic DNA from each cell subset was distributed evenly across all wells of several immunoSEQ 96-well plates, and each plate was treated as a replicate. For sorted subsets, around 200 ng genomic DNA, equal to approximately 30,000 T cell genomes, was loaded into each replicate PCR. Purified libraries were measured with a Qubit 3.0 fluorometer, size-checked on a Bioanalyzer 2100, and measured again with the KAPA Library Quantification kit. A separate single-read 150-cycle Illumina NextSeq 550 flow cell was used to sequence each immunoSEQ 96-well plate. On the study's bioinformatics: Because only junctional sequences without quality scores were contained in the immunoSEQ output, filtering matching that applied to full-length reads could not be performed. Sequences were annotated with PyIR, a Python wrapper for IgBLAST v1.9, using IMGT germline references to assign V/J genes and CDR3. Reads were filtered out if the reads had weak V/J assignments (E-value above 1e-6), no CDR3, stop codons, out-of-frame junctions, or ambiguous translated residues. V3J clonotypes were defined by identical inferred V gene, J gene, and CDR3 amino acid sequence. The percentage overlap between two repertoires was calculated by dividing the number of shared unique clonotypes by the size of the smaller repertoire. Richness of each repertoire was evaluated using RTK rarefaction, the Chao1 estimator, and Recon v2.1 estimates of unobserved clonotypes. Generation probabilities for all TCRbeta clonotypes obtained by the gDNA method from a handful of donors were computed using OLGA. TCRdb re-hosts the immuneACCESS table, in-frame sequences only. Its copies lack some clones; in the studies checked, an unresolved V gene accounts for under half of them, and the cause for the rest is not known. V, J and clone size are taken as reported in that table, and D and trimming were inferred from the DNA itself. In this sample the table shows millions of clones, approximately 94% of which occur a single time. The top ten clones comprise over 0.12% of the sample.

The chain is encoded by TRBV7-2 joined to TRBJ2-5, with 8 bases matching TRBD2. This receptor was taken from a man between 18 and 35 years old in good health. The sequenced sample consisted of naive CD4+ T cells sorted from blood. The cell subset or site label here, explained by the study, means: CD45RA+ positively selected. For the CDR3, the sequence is CASSLAGTRGGRRQETQYF. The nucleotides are TGTGCCAGCAGCTTAGCCGGTACACGTGGCGGGAGGAGACAAGAGACCCAGTACTTC.